The 30 T cell receptor beta chains presented below share a single source sample, sequenced in a study of shared clonotypes between healthy human individuals. Assay: immunoSEQ multiplex PCR; the TCRdb copy retains only in-frame clones and omits some. The repertoire holds hundreds of thousands of clones, roughly 70% seen once, with around 1.6% in the top ten. The sample comprised memory CD4+ T cells sorted from blood. Specified subset: CD45RA-negative fraction. The source is a woman aged 30 to 39 in good health.

The V call is TRBV7-8, the J call TRBJ1-2; D gene uncertain. V was pared by 3 bases and J by 8 bases, with 7 bases between. Germline V gene sequence: CDR1 SGHVS, CDR2 FQNEAQ. CDR3 length equals 11 residues. The CDR3 DNA sequence: TGTGCCAGCAGCTTCAAATCCGGCTACACCTTC. Its protein is CASSFKSGYTF. The full variable domain, with the rest looked up from reference TRBV7-8 and TRBJ1-2, is GAGVSQSPRYKVAKRGQDVALRCDPISGHVSLFWYQQALGQGPEFLTYFQNEAQLDKSGLPSDRFFAERPEGSVSTLKIQRTQQEDSAVYLCASSFKSGYTFGSGTRLTVV.

The genes are TRBV5-1 and TRBJ2-3; tentatively, D is TRBD1 (6 bases). The germline CDR1 and CDR2 sequences are SGHRS and YFSETQ. Deletions cut 2 bases from V and 1 base from J, with 11 bases between. This CDR3 region has 15 residues. The CDR3 DNA sequence: TGCGCCAGCAGCTTTGGACAGTTCGGCACAGATACGCAGTATTTT. Translated: CASSFGQFGTDTQYF.

The V call is TRBV5-1, the J call TRBJ2-7, with TRBD2 matching over 14 bases. The CDR3 covers 16 residues. The germline CDR1 and CDR2 sequences are SGHRS and YFSETQ. The trim removed 4 bases at V and 3 bases at J, leaving 6 bases unmatched. The CDR3 is CASSTRGLAGDYEQYF. The DNA of the CDR3 is TGCGCCAGCAGCACAAGGGGACTAGCGGGAGACTACGAGCAGTACTTC.

This CDR3 reads CASSWGQSTGELFF. The DNA for the CDR3 is TGCGCCAGCAGCTGGGGACAGAGCACCGGGGAGCTGTTTTTT. The rearrangement joins TRBV5-1 to TRBJ2-2; 7 bases fit TRBD1. Germline V gives CDR1 SGHRS, CDR2 YFSETQ. This CDR3 region has 14 residues. The trim removed 3 bases at V and 4 bases at J, leaving 3 bases unmatched. The whole variable domain, filled in from reference TRBV5-1 and TRBJ2-2, reads KAGVTQTPRYLIKTRGQQVTLSCSPISGHRSVSWYQQTPGQGLQFLFEYFSETQRNKGNFPGRFSGRQFSNSRSEMNVSTLELGDSALYLCASSWGQSTGELFFGEGSRLTVL.

The chain combines TRBV29-1 with TRBJ1-4; D call uncertain. The germline V and J ends were trimmed by 3 bases and 3 bases, with 11 bases remaining between them. The CDR3 length is 14 residues. Germline loops: CDR1 SQVTM, CDR2 ANQGSEA. CDR3: CSVERRAANEKLFF. The DNA for the CDR3 is TGCAGCGTTGAGAGGAGGGCAGCTAATGAAAAACTGTTTTTT.

Turning to this clone: A much larger clone lies a single base off, so this may be a read error. Other DNA variants within this sample encode the same CDR3. V usage is TRBV19 and J usage is TRBJ2-3; D is unresolved. V lost 1 base, J lost 4 bases, and 0 bases lay in between. This CDR3 contains 11 residues. Looked up from germline, CDR1 is LNHDA and CDR2 is SQIVND (reference sequence). In nucleotides, the CDR3 is TGTGCCAGTAGTATAGCAGATACGCAGTATTTT. Protein sequence: CASSIADTQYF.

The chain uses TRBV7-9 and TRBJ1-2; 10 bases line up with TRBD1. Germline loops: CDR1 SEHNR, CDR2 FQNEAQ (reference sequence). The CDR3 runs to 16 residues. The ends lost 2 bases at V and 3 bases at J; junction bases unmatched: 6. As DNA, the CDR3 is TGTGCCAGCAGCTTAATTGCCGGACAGGGGGACTATGGCTACACCTTC. It is translated as CASSLIAGQGDYGYTF.

The chain couples TRBV7-3 to TRBJ1-4; 7 bases fit TRBD1. The germline V gene encodes CDR1 SGHTA and CDR2 FQGTGA. The V and J ends lost 0 bases and 2 bases, in that order; junction bases with no gene match: 6. This CDR3 is 17 amino acids long. CDR3: CASSLTGQGVTNEKLFF. The DNA of the CDR3 is TGTGCCAGCAGCTTAACTGGTCAGGGGGTGACTAATGAAAAACTGTTTTTT. Supplemented by reference TRBV7-3 and TRBJ1-4, the full variable domain reads GAGVSQTPSNKVTEKGKYVELRCDPISGHTALYWYRQSLGQGPEFLIYFQGTGAADDSGLPNDRFFAVRPEGSVSTLKIQRTERGDSAVYLCASSLTGQGVTNEKLFFGSGTQLSVL.

This chain links TRBV9 with TRBJ2-5, with D possibly being TRBD2 (9 bases). This CDR3 has 16 amino acids. The ends were cut back, 0 bases at V and 5 bases at J, with 17 bases in the middle. The V gene's germline CDR1 is SGDLS and CDR2 YYNGEE. CDR3 sequence (DNA): TGTGCCAGCAGCGTAGGGTCTAGCGGGACAGGTGAGACCCAGTACTTC. It specifies CASSVGSSGTGETQYF.

This clone appeared a single time. This clone may be a read error of a much larger clone one base away. CDR3: CAIGERTVYTGELFF. The CDR3 DNA is TGTGCCATCGGTGAACGGACAGTTTACACCGGGGAGCTGTTTTTT. V gene TRBV10-3 combines with J gene TRBJ2-2; possible D gene TRBD1, 6 bases. Germline V lookup: CDR1 ENHRY, CDR2 SYGVKD. CDR3 length: 15 amino acids.

Notes on this clone: The same CDR3 can be traced to other DNA sequences in this sample. V and J are TRBV7-9 and TRBJ2-3, with unresolved D. The CDR3 covers 13 residues. V shed 3 bases and J shed 0 bases, with 4 bases lying between them. Germline CDR1 is SEHNR and CDR2 is FQNEAQ (reference sequence). CDR3 loop: CASSFGSTDTQYF. The CDR3 DNA reads as TGTGCCAGCAGCTTCGGGAGCACAGATACGCAGTATTTT. Full variable domain (remainder filled in from reference TRBV7-9 and TRBJ2-3): DTGVSQNPRHKITKRGQNVTFRCDPISEHNRLYWYRQTLGQGPEFLTYFQNEAQLEKSRLLSDRFSAERPKGSFSTLEIQRTEQGDSAMYLCASSFGSTDTQYFGPGTRLTVL.

This chain joins TRBV6-1 and TRBJ1-3; D not resolved. CDR1 MNHNS and CDR2 SASEGT come from the germline V gene. V lost 7 bases to trimming and J lost 0 bases, with 7 bases between them. The CDR3 runs to 13 residues. The CDR3 spells CASIRPSGNTIYF. The CDR3 DNA follows: TGTGCCAGCATCCGACCCTCTGGAAACACCATATATTTT.

The chain carries TRBV18 and TRBJ2-5, with TRBD1 as a possible D gene (6 bases). V dropped 1 base and J dropped 5 bases, with 8 bases sitting between them. Germline V CDR1 and CDR2: KGHSH, LQKENI. This CDR3 comprises 13 residues. Here the CDR3 DNA reads TGTGCCAGCTCACCACGGGACATCGAGACCCAGTACTTC. It is translated as CASSPRDIETQYF.

V usage is TRBV27 and J usage is TRBJ1-5, with a tentative D call TRBD1 (5 bases). Trimming stripped 8 bases from V and 2 bases from J, with 10 bases between. The CDR3 runs 13 residues. Germline-derived CDR1 and CDR2 are MNHEY and SMNVEV (reference sequence). The chain's CDR3 is CASGMGGNQPQHF. CDR3 nucleotide sequence: TGTGCCAGCGGAATGGGGGGCAATCAGCCCCAGCATTTT.

CDR3 nucleotides: TGCGCCAGCAGCCCGGGACAGCTCCAGGGGACCGGGGAGCTGTTTTTT. Amino acids: CASSPGQLQGTGELFF. The chain is built from TRBV5-1 and TRBJ2-2, with 7 bases aligning to TRBD1. After removal of 4 bases from V and 5 bases from J, the junction contained 11 bases not matched to a gene. The CDR3 sequence is 16 residues long. Looked up from germline, CDR1 is SGHRS and CDR2 is YFSETQ.

The chain combines TRBV28 with TRBJ1-4; no definite D call. CDR1 is MDHEN, CDR2 SYDVKM, per germline. The CDR3 contains 14 residues. The V end was cut by 1 base, the J end by 5 bases, with 8 bases between. CDR3 nucleotides: TGTGCCAGCAGTTTATATCTGAAAAATGAAAAACTGTTTTTT. This encodes CASSLYLKNEKLFF.

The J gene is TRBJ1-5, the V gene TRBV2; 10 bases line up with TRBD1. Germline V gene lookup returns CDR1 SNHLY and CDR2 FYNNEI. Trimming cost V 8 bases and J 5 bases; bases outside gene matches: 6. The CDR3 has 14 amino acids. The CDR3 sequence: CASDRQGAYQPQHF. The DNA for the CDR3 is TGTGCCAGCGACCGACAGGGGGCGTATCAGCCCCAGCATTTT.

The chain carries TRBV29-1 and TRBJ2-2; tentative D call: TRBD2 (6 bases). The CDR3 length is 14 residues. Germline assignment: CDR1 SQVTM and CDR2 ANQGSEA. In nucleotides, the CDR3 is TGCGCAGCAGTTCCCGGGAGCGGTACCGGGGAGCTGTTTTTT. Translated: CAAVPGSGTGELFF.

This clone was found once. Compared with germline, one end of the junction differs, possibly owing to a read error. The CDR3 nucleotides read TGTGCCAGCATAACAAATTGGGTGGGCTTC. Its protein is CASITNWVGF. This chain links TRBV28 with TRBJ2-7; no clear D. The CDR3 has 10 residues. Germline loops: CDR1 MDHEN, CDR2 SYDVKM.

The gene calls are TRBV28 and TRBJ1-5; the D is unclear. The CDR3 is 14 amino acids. The germline CDR1 and CDR2 sequences are MDHEN and SYDVKM. V was shortened by 3 bases and J by 0 bases, with 6 bases between the two germline ends. The CDR3 sequence is CASSFRRSNQPQHF. CDR3 bases: TGTGCCAGCAGTTTTAGGCGTAGCAATCAGCCCCAGCATTTT. Full variable domain (remainder filled in from reference TRBV28 and TRBJ1-5): DVKVTQSSRYLVKRTGEKVFLECVQDMDHENMFWYRQDPGLGLRLIYFSYDVKMKEKGDIPEGYSVSREKKERFSLILESASTNQTSMYLCASSFRRSNQPQHFGDGTRLSIL.

The chain combines TRBV7-9 with TRBJ2-3, with 9 bases matching TRBD1. The CDR3 has 15 residues. With 1 base clipped from V and 2 bases from J, the junction kept 1 base outside the gene matches. CDR1 is SEHNR, CDR2 FQNEAQ, per germline (reference sequence). The CDR3 spells CASSLGQGDTDTQYF. In DNA form, the CDR3 reads TGTGCCAGCAGCTTAGGACAGGGGGACACAGATACGCAGTATTTT.

Points on this clone: A single base separates this from a much larger clone, so it may be a read error. Other nucleotide sequences in the sample specify the same CDR3. This chain connects TRBV5-1 to TRBJ1-1; 8 nucleotides agree with TRBD1. This CDR3 is 13 amino acids long. With V trimmed by 5 bases and J by 4 bases, 4 bases remained unmatched. CDR1 and CDR2 from the germline V gene are SGHRS and YFSETQ. The CDR3 bases are TGCGCCAGCAGTCAGGGGGCTGGCACTGAAGCTTTCTTT. Translation gives CASSQGAGTEAFF.

The chain joins TRBV28 to TRBJ1-4; D is possibly TRBD1 (5 bases). The germline V and J ends were trimmed by 3 bases and 5 bases, with 10 bases remaining between them. This CDR3 region has 14 residues. Germline values: CDR1 MDHEN, CDR2 SYDVKM. This CDR3 is CASSFFQGNEKLFF. The CDR3 DNA follows: TGTGCCAGCAGTTTTTTCCAGGGAAATGAAAAACTGTTTTTT.

J is TRBJ2-7 and V is TRBV7-2, with 9 nucleotides matching TRBD1. This CDR3 contains 15 residues. The trim removed 4 bases at V and 4 bases at J, leaving 8 bases unmatched. Germline V CDR1 and CDR2: SGHTA, FQGNSA. The CDR3 sequence: CASSSVGTGSYEQYF. CDR3 nucleotide sequence: TGTGCCAGCAGCTCAGTAGGGACAGGGAGTTACGAGCAGTACTTC.

The rearrangement joins TRBV19 to TRBJ2-3; no clear D gene. CDR1 and CDR2 from the germline V gene are LNHDA and SQIVND (reference sequence). This CDR3 has 16 amino acids. V was clipped by 3 bases and J by 1 base, with 14 bases between them. The CDR3: CASSIIPGQGTDTQYF. Written as DNA, the CDR3 is TGTGCCAGTAGTATTATTCCAGGCCAGGGCACAGATACGCAGTATTTT.

This clone was seen ten or more times. This sequence joins TRBV6-1 and TRBJ2-5; unclear D gene. V shed 3 bases and J shed 5 bases, with 7 bases lying between them. From germline, CDR1 is MNHNS and CDR2 SASEGT. The CDR3 extends over 12 amino acids. CDR3 sequence: CASSDTRETQYF. The CDR3 DNA is TGTGCCAGCAGTGATACACGCGAGACCCAGTACTTC.

In this sample, this clone turned up once. The rearrangement uses TRBV5-1 and TRBJ2-1; 11 positions match TRBD1. Germline V CDR1 and CDR2: SGHRS, YFSETQ. V shed 5 bases, J shed 4 bases, and the junction held 2 bases outside the gene matches. The CDR3 runs 14 residues. CDR3 nucleotides: TGCGCCAGCAGAGGACAGGGGGCATACAATGAGCAGTTCTTC. Translated, it gives CASRGQGAYNEQFF.

The chain couples TRBV15 to TRBJ2-5; D gene unclear. There are 13 residues in the CDR3. Germline CDR1 reads LNHNV; CDR2 reads YYDKDF (reference sequence). Trimming stripped 0 bases from V and 5 bases from J, with 7 bases between. The CDR3 DNA sequence: TGTGCCACCAGCAGAGATGGGCGGGAGACCCAGTACTTC. Residues: CATSRDGRETQYF.

J is TRBJ1-5 and V is TRBV18; 7 nucleotides match TRBD1. Germline CDR1 KGHSH, CDR2 LQKENI. The CDR3 sequence is 15 residues long. V gave up 3 bases and J gave up 4 bases; unmatched junction bases: 6. CDR3 in amino acids: CASSPEGAANQPQHF. CDR3 sequence (DNA): TGTGCCAGCTCACCGGAGGGGGCGGCAAATCAGCCCCAGCATTTT.

The rearrangement joins TRBV4-1 to TRBJ1-5; 8 bases align to TRBD1. The ends lost 4 bases at V and 7 bases at J; junction bases unmatched: 15. Germline CDR1 and CDR2: MGHRA and YSYEKL. The CDR3 is 17 residues long. The DNA for the CDR3 is TGCGCCAGCAGCCCCCAGTGGACAGGGACACTGGGCCAGCCCCAGCATTTT. As protein: CASSPQWTGTLGQPQHF.